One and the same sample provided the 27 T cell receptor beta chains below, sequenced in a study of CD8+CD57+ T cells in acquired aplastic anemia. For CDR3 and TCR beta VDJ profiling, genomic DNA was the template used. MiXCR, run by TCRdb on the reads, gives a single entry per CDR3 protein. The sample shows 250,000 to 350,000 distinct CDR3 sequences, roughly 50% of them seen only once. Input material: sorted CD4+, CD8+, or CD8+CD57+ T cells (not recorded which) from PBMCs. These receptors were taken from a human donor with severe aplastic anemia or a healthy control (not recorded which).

CDR3 sequence: CATLAGTGSTYEQYF. The CDR3 nucleotides are TGTGCCACCTTGGCGGGGACGGGAAGCACCTACGAGCAGTACTTC. J is TRBJ2-7 and V is TRBV2, with D perhaps matching TRBD2 (6 bases). This CDR3 is built from 15 residues. CDR1 is SNHLY and CDR2 is FYNNEI in the germline V gene. V was cut by 10 bases and J by 2 bases, with 21 bases left in between. Filled out from reference TRBV2 and TRBJ2-7, the complete variable domain reads EPEVTQTPSHQVTQMGQEVILRCVPISNHLYFYWYRQILGQKVEFLVSFYNNEISEKSEIFDDQFSVERPDGSNFTLKIRSTKLEDSAMYFCATLAGTGSTYEQYFGPGTRLTVT.

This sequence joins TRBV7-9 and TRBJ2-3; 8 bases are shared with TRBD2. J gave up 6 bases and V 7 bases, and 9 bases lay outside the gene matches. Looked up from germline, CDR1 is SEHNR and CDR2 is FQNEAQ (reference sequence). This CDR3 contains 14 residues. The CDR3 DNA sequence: TGTGCCAGCACTCTTCGGGGGGGCATTGATACGCAGTATTTT. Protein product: CASTLRGGIDTQYF.

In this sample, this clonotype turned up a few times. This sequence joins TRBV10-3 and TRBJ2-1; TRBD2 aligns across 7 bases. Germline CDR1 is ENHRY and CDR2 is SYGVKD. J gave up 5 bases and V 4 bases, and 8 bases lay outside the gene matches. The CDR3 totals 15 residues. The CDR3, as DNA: TGTGCCATCAGTGGGCGGGCGGGAGTGAACAATGAGCAGTTCTTC. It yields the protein CAISGRAGVNNEQFF.

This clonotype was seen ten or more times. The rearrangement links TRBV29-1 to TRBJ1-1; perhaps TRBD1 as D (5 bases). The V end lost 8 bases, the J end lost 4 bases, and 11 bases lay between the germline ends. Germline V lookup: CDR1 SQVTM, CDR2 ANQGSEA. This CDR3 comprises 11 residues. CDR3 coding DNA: TGCAGCTTCAGGGAGGGCACTGAAGCTTTCTTT. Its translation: CSFREGTEAFF.

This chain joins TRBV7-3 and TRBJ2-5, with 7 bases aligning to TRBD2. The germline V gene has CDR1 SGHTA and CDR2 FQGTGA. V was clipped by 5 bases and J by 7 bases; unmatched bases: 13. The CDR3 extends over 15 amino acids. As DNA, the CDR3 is TGTGCCAGCAGCCGCGGGGGAAAGGATGGACGGACCCAGTACTTC. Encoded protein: CASSRGGKDGRTQYF.

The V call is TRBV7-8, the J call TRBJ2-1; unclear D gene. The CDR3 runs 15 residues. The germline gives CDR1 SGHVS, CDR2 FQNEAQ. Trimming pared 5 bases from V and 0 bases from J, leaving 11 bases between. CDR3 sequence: CASSPHLGSYNEQFF. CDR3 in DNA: TGTGCCAGCAGCCCCCATTTAGGCTCCTACAATGAGCAGTTCTTC.

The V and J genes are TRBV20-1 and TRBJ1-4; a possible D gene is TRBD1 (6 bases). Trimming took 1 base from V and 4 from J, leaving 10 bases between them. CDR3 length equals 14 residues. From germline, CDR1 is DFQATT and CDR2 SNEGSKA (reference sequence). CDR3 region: CSARGTADNEKLFF. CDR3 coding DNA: TGCAGTGCTAGAGGGACAGCAGATAATGAAAAACTGTTTTTT.

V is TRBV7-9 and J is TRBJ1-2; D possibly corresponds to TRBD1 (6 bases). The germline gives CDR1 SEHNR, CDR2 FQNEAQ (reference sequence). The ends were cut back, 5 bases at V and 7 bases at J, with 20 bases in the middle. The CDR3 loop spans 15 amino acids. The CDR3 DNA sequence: TGTGCCAGCAGCGTGGACAGCTCCATTCAGAGTGGCTACACCTTC. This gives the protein CASSVDSSIQSGYTF.

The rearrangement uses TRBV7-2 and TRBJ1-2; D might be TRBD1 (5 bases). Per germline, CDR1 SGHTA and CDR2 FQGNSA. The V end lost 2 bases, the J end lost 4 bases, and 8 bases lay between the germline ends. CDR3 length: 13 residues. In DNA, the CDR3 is TGTGCCAGCAGCTTACCAACAGGCTATGGCTACACCTTC. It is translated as CASSLPTGYGYTF.

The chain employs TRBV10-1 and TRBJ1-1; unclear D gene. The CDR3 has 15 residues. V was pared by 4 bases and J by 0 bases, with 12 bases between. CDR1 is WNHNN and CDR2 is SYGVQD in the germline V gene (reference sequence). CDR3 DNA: TGCGCCAGCAGTGGTTACGAATCAATGAACACTGAAGCTTTCTTT. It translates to CASSGYESMNTEAFF.

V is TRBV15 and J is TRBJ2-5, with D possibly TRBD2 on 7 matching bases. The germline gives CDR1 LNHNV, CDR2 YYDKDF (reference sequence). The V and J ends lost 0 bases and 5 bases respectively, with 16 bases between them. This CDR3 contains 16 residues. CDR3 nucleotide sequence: TGTGCCACCAGCAGAGAGAGGGGGGGCGAGGGGGAGACCCAGTACTTC. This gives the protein CATSRERGGEGETQYF.

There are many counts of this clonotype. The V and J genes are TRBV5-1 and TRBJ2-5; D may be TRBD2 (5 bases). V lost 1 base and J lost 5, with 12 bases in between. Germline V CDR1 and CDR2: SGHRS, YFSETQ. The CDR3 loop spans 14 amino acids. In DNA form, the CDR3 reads TGCGCCAGCAGCTTGCTCGGATGGAGGGAGACCCAGTACTTC. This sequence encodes CASSLLGWRETQYF.

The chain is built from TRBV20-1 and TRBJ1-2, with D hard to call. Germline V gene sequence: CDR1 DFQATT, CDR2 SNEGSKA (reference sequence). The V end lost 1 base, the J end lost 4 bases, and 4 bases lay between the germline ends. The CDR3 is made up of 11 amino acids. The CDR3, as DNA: TGCAGTGCTAGAGTCGCCTATGGCTACACCTTC. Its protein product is CSARVAYGYTF.

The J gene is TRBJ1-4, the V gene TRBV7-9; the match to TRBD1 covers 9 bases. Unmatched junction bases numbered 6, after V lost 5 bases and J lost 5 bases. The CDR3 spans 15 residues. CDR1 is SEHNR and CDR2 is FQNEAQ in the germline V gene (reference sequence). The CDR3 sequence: CASSTPTGGNEKLFF. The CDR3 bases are TGTGCCAGCAGCACCCCGACAGGGGGAAATGAAAAACTGTTTTTT. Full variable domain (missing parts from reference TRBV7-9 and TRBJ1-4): DTGVSQNPRHKITKRGQNVTFRCDPISEHNRLYWYRQTLGQGPEFLTYFQNEAQLEKSRLLSDRFSAERPKGSFSTLEIQRTEQGDSAMYLCASSTPTGGNEKLFFGSGTQLSVL.

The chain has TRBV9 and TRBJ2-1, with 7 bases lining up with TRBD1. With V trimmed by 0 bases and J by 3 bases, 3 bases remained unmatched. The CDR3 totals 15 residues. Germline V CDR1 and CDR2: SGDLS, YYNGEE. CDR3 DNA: TGTGCCAGCAGCGTAGAACAGGGGATCTACAATGAGCAGTTCTTC. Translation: CASSVEQGIYNEQFF.

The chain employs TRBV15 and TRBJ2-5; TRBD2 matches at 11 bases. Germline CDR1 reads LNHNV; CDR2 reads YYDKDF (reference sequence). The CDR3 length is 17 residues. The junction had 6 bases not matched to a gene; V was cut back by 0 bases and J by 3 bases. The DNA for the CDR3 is TGTGCCACCAGCAGAGATAGGACTAGCGGGTGGGAAGAGACCCAGTACTTC. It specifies CATSRDRTSGWEETQYF.

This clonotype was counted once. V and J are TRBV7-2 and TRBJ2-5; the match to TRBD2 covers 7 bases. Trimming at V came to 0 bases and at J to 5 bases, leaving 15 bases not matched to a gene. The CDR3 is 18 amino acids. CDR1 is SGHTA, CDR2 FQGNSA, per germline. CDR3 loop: CASSLAIPRLAGPETQYF. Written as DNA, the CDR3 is TGTGCCAGCAGCTTAGCTATTCCGAGACTAGCAGGGCCGGAGACCCAGTACTTC.

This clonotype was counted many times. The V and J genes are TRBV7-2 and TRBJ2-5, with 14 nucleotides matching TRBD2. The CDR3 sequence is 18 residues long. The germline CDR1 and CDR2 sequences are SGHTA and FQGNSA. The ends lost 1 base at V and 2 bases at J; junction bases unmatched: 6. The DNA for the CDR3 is TGTGCCAGCAGCTTAGGTCGTCGACTAGCGGGGGGGCAAGAGACCCAGTACTTC. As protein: CASSLGRRLAGGQETQYF.

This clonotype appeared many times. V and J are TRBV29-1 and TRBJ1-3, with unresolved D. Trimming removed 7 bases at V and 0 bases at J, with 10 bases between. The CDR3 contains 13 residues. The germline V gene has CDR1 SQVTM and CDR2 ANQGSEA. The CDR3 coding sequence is TGCAGCGGATCCGTAACCTCTGGAAACACCATATATTTT. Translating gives CSGSVTSGNTIYF.

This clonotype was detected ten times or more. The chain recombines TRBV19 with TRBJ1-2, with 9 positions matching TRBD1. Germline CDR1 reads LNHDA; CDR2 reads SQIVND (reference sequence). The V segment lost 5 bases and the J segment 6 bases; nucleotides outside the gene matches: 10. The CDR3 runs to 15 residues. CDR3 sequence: CASSPREYRGHGYTF. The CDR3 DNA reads TGTGCCAGTAGTCCCCGCGAATACAGGGGGCATGGCTACACCTTC. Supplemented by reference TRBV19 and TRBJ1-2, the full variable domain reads DGGITQSPKYLFRKEGQNVTLSCEQNLNHDAMYWYRQDPGQGLRLIYYSQIVNDFQKGDIAEGYSVSREKKESFPLTVTSAQKNPTAFYLCASSPREYRGHGYTFGSGTRLTVV.

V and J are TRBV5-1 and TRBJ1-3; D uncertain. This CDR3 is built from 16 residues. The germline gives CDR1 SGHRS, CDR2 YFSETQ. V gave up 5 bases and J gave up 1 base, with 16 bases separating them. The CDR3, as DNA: TGCGCCAGCAGTTCCTCCGGAGTCAATTCTGGAAACACCATATATTTT. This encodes CASSSSGVNSGNTIYF.

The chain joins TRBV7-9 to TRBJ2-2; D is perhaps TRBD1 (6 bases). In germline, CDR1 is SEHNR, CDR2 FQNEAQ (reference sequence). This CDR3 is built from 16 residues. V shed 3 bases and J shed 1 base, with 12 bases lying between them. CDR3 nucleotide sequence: TGTGCCAGCAGCTTTGGTGACAGGCAGAACACCGGGGAGCTGTTTTTT. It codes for CASSFGDRQNTGELFF.

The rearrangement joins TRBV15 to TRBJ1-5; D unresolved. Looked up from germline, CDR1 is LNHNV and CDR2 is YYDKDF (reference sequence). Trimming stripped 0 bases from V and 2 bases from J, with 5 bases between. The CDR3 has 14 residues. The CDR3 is CATSREEGNQPQHF. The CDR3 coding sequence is TGTGCCACCAGCAGAGAAGAGGGCAATCAGCCCCAGCATTTT.

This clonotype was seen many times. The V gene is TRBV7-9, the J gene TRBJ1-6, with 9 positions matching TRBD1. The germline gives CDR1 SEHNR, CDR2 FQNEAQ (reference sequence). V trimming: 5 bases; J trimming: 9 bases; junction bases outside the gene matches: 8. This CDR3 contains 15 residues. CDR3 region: CASSGRQGGFSPLHF. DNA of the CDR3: TGTGCCAGCAGCGGACGACAGGGGGGGTTTTCACCCCTCCACTTT. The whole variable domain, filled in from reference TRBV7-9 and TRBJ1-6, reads DTGVSQNPRHKITKRGQNVTFRCDPISEHNRLYWYRQTLGQGPEFLTYFQNEAQLEKSRLLSDRFSAERPKGSFSTLEIQRTEQGDSAMYLCASSGRQGGFSPLHFGNGTRLTVT.

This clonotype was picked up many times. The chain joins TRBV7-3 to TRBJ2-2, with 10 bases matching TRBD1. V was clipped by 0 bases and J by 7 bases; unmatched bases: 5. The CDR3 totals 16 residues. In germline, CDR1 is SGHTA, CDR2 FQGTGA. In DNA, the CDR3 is TGTGCCAGCAGCTTAACCACGACAGGGGGCATCGGGGAGCTGTTTTTT. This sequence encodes CASSLTTTGGIGELFF. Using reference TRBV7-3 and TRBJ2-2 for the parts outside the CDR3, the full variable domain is GAGVSQTPSNKVTEKGKYVELRCDPISGHTALYWYRQSLGQGPEFLIYFQGTGAADDSGLPNDRFFAVRPEGSVSTLKIQRTERGDSAVYLCASSLTTTGGIGELFFGEGSRLTVL.

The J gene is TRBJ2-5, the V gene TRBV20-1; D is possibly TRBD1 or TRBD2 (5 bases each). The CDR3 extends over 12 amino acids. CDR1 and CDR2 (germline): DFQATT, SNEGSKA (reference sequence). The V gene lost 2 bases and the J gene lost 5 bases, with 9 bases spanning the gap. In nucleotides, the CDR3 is TGCAGTGCTAGAAGAGGGGCGGAGACCCAGTACTTC. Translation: CSARRGAETQYF.

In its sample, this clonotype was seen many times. CDR3 DNA: TGTGCCAGCAGATTCTCAGACAGGCCCCCGATGAACACTGAAGCTTTCTTT. Its translation: CASRFSDRPPMNTEAFF. The V call is TRBV6-5, the J call TRBJ1-1, with D possibly TRBD1 on 6 matching bases. V gave up 6 bases and J gave up 0 bases, with 20 bases separating them. Germline-derived CDR1 and CDR2 are MNHEY and SVGAGI. This CDR3 spans 17 amino acids.